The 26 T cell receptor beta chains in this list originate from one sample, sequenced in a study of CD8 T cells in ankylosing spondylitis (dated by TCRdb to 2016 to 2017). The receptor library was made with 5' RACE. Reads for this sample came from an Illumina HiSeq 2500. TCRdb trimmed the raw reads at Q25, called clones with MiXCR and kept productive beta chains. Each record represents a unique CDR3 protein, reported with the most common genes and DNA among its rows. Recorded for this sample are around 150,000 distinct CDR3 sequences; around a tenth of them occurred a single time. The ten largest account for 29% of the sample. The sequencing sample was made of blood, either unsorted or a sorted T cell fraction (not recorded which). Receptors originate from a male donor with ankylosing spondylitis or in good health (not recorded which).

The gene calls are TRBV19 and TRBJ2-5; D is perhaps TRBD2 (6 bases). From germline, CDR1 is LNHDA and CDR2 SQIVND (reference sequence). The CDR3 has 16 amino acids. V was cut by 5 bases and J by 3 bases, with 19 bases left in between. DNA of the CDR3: TGTGCCAGTAGTCCTTTATTGCCCCGGGGGAAAGAGACCCAGTACTTC. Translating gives CASSPLLPRGKETQYF.

The DNA of the CDR3 is TGTGCCAGCAGCCCCTCACCGGGAGTTAACTCCTACAATGAGCAGTTCTTC. Translation: CASSPSPGVNSYNEQFF. This rearrangement joins TRBV6-5 to TRBJ2-1, with D possibly being TRBD2 (6 bases). V shed 6 bases and J shed 0 bases, with 18 bases lying between them. The germline CDR1 and CDR2 sequences are MNHEY and SVGAGI. The CDR3 is made up of 17 amino acids.

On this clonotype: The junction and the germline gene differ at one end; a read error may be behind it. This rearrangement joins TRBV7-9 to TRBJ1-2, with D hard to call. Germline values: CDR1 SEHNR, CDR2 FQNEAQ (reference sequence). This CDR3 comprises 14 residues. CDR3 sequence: CASSLYGQNYDYTF. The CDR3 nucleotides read TGTGCCAGCAGCTTATATGGCCAGAACTATGACTACACCTTC.

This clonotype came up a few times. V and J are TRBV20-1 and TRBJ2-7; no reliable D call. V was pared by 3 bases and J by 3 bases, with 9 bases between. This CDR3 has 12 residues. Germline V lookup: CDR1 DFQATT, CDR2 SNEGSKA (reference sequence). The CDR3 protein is CSARVLGYEQYF. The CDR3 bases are TGCAGTGCTAGGGTTTTGGGCTACGAGCAGTACTTC.

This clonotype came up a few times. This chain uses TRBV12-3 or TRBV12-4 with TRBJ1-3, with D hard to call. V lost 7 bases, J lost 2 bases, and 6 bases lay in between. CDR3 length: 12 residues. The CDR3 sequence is CASNEPGNTIYF. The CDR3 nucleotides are TGTGCCAGCAACGAGCCTGGAAACACCATATATTTT.

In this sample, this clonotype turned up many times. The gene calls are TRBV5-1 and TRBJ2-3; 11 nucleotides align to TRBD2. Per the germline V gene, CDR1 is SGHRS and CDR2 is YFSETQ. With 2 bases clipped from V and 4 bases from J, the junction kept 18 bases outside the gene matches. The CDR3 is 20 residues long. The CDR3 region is CASSFLTGTSGSPWADTQYF. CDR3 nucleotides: TGCGCCAGCAGCTTTTTAACCGGAACTAGCGGGAGTCCTTGGGCAGATACGCAGTATTTT.

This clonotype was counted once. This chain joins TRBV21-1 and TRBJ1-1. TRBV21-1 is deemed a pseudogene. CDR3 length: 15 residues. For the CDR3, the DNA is TGTGCCAGCAGCATTCTGGGTTTCATGAACACTGAAGCTTTCTTT. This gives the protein CASSILGFMNTEAFF.

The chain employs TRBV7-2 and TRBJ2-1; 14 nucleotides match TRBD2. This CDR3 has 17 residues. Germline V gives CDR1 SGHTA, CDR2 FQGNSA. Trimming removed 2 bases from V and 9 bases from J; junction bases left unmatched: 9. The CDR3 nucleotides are TGTGCCAGCAGCTTACTAGCCGGGACTAGCGGGAGCGTTGAGCAGTTCTTC. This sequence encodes CASSLLAGTSGSVEQFF. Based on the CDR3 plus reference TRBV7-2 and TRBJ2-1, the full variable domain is GAGVSQSPSNKVTEKGKDVELRCDPISGHTALYWYRQSLGQGLEFLIYFQGNSAPDKSGLPSDRFSAERTGGSVSTLTIQRTQQEDSAVYLCASSLLAGTSGSVEQFFGPGTRLTVL.

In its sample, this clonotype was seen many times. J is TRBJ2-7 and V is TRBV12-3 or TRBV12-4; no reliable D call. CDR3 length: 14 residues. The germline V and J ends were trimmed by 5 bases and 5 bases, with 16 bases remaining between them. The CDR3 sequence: CASSQTRQSHEQYF. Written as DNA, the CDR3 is TGTGCCAGCAGTCAAACAAGGCAGTCCCACGAGCAGTACTTC.

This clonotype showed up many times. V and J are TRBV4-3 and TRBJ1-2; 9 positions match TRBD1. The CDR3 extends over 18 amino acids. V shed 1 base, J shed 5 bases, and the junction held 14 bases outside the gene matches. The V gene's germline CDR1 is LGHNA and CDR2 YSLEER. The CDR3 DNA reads TGCGCCAGCAGCCAAGTCGCCGCCAATACAGGGGGCGAGTATGGCTACACCTTC. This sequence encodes CASSQVAANTGGEYGYTF.

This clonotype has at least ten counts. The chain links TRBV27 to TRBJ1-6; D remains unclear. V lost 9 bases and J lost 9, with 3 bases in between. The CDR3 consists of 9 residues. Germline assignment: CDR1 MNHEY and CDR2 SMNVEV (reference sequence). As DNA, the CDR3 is TGTGCCAGTCCTTCACCCCTCCACTTT. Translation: CASPSPLHF.

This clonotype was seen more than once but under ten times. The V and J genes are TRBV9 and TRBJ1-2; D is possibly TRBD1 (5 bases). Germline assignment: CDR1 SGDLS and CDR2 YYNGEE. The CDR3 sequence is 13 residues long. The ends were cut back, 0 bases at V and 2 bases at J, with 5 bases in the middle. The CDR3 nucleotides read TGTGCCAGCAGCGTAGAGGGGAACTATGGCTACACCTTC. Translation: CASSVEGNYGYTF.

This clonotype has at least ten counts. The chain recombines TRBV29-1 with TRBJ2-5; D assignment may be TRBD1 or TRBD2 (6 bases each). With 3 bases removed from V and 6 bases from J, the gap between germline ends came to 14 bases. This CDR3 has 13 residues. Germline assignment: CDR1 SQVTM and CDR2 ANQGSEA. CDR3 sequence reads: CSVDLGGQQTQYF. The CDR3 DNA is TGCAGCGTTGACCTTGGGGGGCAACAGACCCAGTACTTC.

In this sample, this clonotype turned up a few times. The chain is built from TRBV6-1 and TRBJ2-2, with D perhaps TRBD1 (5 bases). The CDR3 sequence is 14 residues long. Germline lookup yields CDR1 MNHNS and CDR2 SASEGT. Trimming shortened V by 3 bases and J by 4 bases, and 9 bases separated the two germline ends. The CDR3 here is CASSEGQSTGELFF. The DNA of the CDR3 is TGTGCCAGCAGTGAGGGGCAGAGCACCGGGGAGCTGTTTTTT.

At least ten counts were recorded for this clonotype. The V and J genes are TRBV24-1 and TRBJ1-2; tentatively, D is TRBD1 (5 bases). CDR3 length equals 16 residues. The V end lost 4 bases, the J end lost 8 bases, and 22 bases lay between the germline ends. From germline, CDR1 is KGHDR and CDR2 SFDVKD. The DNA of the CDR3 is TGTGCCACCAGTGAAGCCGGCCTCGGGGCGGTATTAGGCTACACCTTC. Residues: CATSEAGLGAVLGYTF.

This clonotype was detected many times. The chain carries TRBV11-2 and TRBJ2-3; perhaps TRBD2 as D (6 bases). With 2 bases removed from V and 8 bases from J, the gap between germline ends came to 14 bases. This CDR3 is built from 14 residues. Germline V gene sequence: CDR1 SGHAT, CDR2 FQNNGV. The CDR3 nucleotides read TGTGCCAGCAGCTTAAATGCGGGAAGCGGTACGCAGTATTTT. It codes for CASSLNAGSGTQYF.

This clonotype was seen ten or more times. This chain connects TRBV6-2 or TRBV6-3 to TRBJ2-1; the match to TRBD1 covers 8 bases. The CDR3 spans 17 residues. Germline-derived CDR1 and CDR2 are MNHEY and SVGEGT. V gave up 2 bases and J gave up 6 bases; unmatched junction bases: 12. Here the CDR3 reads CASSYQQGASLLNEQFF. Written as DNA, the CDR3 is TGTGCCAGCAGTTACCAGCAGGGGGCTAGCCTCCTCAATGAGCAGTTCTTC.

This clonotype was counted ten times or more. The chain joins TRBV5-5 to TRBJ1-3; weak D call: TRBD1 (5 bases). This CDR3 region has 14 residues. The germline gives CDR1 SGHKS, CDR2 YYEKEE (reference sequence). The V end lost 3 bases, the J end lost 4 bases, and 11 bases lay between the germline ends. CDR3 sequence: CASSSGTAGNTIYF. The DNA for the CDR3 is TGTGCCAGCAGCTCTGGGACGGCGGGAAACACCATATATTTT.

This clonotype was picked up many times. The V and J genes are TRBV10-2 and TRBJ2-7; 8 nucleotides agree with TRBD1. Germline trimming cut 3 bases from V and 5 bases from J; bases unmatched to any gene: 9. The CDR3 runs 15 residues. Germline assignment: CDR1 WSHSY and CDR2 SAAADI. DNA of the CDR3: TGCGCCAGCAGTGATTGGGGACAGGAAGACCACGAGCAGTACTTC. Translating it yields CASSDWGQEDHEQYF.

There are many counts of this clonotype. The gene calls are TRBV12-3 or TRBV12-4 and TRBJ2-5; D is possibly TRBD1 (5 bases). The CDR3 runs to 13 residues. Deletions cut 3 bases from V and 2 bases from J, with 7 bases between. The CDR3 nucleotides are TGTGCCAGCAGTTTGACAGCTCAAGAGACCCAGTACTTC. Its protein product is CASSLTAQETQYF.

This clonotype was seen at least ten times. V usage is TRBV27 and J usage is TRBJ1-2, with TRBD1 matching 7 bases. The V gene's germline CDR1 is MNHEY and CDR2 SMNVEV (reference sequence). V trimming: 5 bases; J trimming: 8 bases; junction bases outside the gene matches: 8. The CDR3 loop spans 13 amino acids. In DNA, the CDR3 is TGTGCCAGCAGTCCCGACAGGGTTGTCGGCTACACCTTC. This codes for CASSPDRVVGYTF.

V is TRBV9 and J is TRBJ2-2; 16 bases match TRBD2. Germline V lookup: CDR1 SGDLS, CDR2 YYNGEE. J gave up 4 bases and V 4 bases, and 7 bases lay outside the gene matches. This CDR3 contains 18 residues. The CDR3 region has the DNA TGTGCCAGCAGCTCTCCGGGACTAGCGGGGGGGGGCACCGGGGAGCTGTTTTTT. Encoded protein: CASSSPGLAGGGTGELFF. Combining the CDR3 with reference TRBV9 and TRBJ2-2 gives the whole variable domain DSGVTQTPKHLITATGQRVTLRCSPRSGDLSVYWYQQSLDQGLQFLIQYYNGEERAKGNILERFSAQQFPDLHSELNLSSLELGDSALYFCASSSPGLAGGGTGELFFGEGSRLTVL.

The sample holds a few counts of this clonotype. CDR3 residues: CSASPGGLEKLFF. The CDR3 DNA follows: TGCAGTGCTAGCCCAGGGGGCCTTGAAAAACTGTTTTTT. This chain uses TRBV20-1 with TRBJ1-4; 8 nucleotides line up with TRBD1. The germline V gene encodes CDR1 DFQATT and CDR2 SNEGSKA (reference sequence). The length of the CDR3 is 13 residues. Germline trimming cut 3 bases from V and 7 bases from J; bases unmatched to any gene: 4.

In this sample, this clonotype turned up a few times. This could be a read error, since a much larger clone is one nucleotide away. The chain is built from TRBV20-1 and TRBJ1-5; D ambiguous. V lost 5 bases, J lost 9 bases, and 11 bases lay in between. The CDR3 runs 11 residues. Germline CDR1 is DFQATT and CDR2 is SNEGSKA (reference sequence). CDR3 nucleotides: TGCAGTGCTCGGGAGGGCCGGCCCCAGCATTTT. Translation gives CSAREGRPQHF.

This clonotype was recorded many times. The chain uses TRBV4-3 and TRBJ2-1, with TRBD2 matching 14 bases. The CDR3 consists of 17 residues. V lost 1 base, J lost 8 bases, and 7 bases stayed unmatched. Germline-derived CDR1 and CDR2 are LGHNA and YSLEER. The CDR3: CASSQAGLAGGAHEQFF. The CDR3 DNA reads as TGCGCCAGCAGCCAAGCAGGACTAGCGGGGGGTGCGCATGAGCAGTTCTTC.

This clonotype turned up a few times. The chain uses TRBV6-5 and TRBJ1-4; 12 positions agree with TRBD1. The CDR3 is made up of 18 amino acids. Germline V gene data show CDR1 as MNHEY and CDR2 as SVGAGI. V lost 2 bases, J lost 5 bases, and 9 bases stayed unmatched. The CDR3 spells CASSYTGTGGLRNEKLFF. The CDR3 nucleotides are TGTGCCAGCAGTTACACCGGGACAGGGGGCCTGCGGAATGAAAAACTGTTTTTT.